This TCR beta chain was profiled in a study of T cell clonality in common variable immunodeficiency. Findings and limits, study-wide: Fewer deletions and N-nucleotide insertions were reportedly seen in common variable immunodeficiency TCR beta sequences. Compared with controls, CVID subjects had fewer shared TCRbeta clones. CVID subjects showed higher TCRbeta clonality than healthy controls.

Trimming cost V 0 bases and J 2 bases, with 10 bases left between them. Per germline, CDR1 DFQATT and CDR2 SNEGSKA (reference sequence). The CDR3 covers 14 residues. This clone was detected many times. Its antigen is not identified. Read data end 3 residues before the CDR3 end; the end is taken from the germline J gene. TCRdb's copy holds only in-frame clones and misses some; the assay was immunoSEQ multiplex PCR. In total the sample includes around 47,000 clones, none of them seen once. The chain carries TRBV20-1 and TRBJ1-2, with D uncertain. This sequence originates from a person between 18 and 69 years old in good health. The sequencing sample was made of peripheral blood mononuclear cells. CDR3 loop: CSAREPGYNYGYTF. Partial CDR3 DNA: TGCAGTGCTAGAGAGCCGGGGTACAACTATGGC.